This T cell receptor (beta chain) stems from a study of cytomegalovirus exposure and HLA in healthy donors. Overall study context: Earlier work reported 100 million or so unique TCR beta sequences from 150 million to 200 million T cells. Of the donors genotyped, 398 in all, over 80% fell in the Caucasian-associated ancestry cluster.

On this clone itself: Its target is not known. The junction departs from the called germline gene at one end, perhaps through a read error.

Study-wide results and limits: The study assumed roughly uniform donor sequencing depth for presence/absence analyses. Most CMV-associated TCR beta chains appeared HLA-restricted in a later analysis.

The PCR made use of 60 Vbeta and 13 Jbeta primers. Assay: immunoSEQ multiplex PCR; the TCRdb copy retains only in-frame clones and omits some. This sample has 70,000 to 95,000 clones, with roughly 80% found just once. In germline, CDR1 is MGHRA, CDR2 YSYEKL. This CDR3 contains 15 residues. The source material was PBMCs. J is TRBJ1-5 and V is TRBV4-1, with TRBD1 as a possible D gene (6 bases). The origin of this receptor is a human donor in good health. The CDR3 nucleotides read TGCGCCAGCAGCCAGGACGGGACACCTAATCAGCCCCAGAATTTT. Its translation: CASSQDGTPNQPQNF.